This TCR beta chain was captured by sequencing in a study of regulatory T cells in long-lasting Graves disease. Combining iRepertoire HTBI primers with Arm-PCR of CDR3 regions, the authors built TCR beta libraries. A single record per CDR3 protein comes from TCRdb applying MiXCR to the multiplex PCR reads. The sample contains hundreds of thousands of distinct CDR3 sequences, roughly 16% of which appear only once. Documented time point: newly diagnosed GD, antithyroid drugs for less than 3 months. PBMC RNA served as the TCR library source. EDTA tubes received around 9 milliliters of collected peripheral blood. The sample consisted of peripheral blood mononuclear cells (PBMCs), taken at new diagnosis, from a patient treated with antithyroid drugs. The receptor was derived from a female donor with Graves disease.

The CDR3 loop is CATSSLPGTGANVLTF. DNA for the CDR3: TGTGCCACCAGCAGTCTACCGGGGACTGGGGCCAACGTCCTGACTTTC. The chain links TRBV15 to TRBJ2-6, with D perhaps TRBD2 (5 bases). Germline V CDR1 and CDR2: LNHNV, YYDKDF (reference sequence). Trimming pared 3 bases from V and 2 bases from J, leaving 11 bases between. CDR3 length: 16 amino acids.